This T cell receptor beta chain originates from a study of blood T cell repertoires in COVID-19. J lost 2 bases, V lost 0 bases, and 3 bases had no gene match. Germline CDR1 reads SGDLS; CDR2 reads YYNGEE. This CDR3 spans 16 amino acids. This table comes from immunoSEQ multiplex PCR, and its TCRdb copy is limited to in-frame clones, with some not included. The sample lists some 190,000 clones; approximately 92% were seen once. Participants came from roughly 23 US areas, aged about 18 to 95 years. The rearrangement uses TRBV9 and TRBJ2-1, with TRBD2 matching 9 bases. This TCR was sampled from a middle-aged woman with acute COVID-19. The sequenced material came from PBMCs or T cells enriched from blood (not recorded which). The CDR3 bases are TGTGCCAGCAGCGTAGTTGGCGGGAGGGCCTACAATGAGCAGTTCTTC. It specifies CASSVVGGRAYNEQFF.